This is a list of T cell receptor beta chains from one sample in a study of T cells after posttransplantation cyclophosphamide. Here immunoSEQ multiplex PCR was the method, and the copy in TCRdb shows in-frame clones only, minus some. Of roughly 30,000 clones listed, approximately 90% were seen once; the top ten hold around 14%. Sequences were obtained from PBMCs. Source of these receptors: a woman between 35 and 50 years old with a blood cancer, CMV-positive, and with a related stem cell donor. Both conserved end residues are part of each CDR3. D genes are given only for firm matches. Rows may omit the clone size; those that give it use once, few, many or a size class.

TRBV19,.,TRBJ1-2,TRBD1,TGTGCCAGTTCTCCGGGGACAGCCCTCTATGGCTACACCTTC,CASSPGTALYGYTF
TRBV7-3,.,TRBJ2-2,TRBD2,TGTGCCAGCAGCCCGAGACTAGCGGGGCCTGTTTCGGGCGGGGAGCTGTTTTTT,CASSPRLAGPVSGGELFF
TRBV7-2,.,TRBJ1-1,TRBD1,TGTGCCAGCAGCTTATCCCGACAGGGGACCATGAACACTGAAGCTTTCTTT,CASSLSRQGTMNTEAFF
TRBV25-1,.,TRBJ1-1,TRBD1,TGTGCCAGCAGTGAATCCGTAGCCAGGGGGCGCGAAGCTTTCTTT,CASSESVARGREAFF
TRBV7-3,few,TRBJ2-3,.,TGTGCCAGCAGCTTAATAGGTGGGGCTCGGGATACGCAGTATTTT,CASSLIGGARDTQYF
TRBV7-2,.,TRBJ2-3,TRBD2,TGTGCCAGCAGCTTACTAGCGGGGGGGCCTGGAGATACGCAGTATTTT,CASSLLAGGPGDTQYF
TRBV10-3,.,TRBJ2-3,.,TGTGCCACCTTAGCCCGGGGAGAAGCAGATACGCAGTATTTT,CATLARGEADTQYF
TRBV5-6,.,TRBJ1-2,TRBD1,TGTGCCAGCAGCAAGGACAGGGTCGACTATGGCTACACCTTC,CASSKDRVDYGYTF
TRBV4-1,.,TRBJ1-6,TRBD1,TGCGCCAGCAGCCAGGTCGGAGGGGGCGCGGGTTCACCCCTCCACTTT,CASSQVGGGAGSPLHF
TRBV7-6,once,TRBJ2-7,TRBD2,TGTGCCAGCAGCTTTGGCGGGGGAACTTTCTACGAGCAGTACTTC,CASSFGGGTFYEQYF
TRBV7-2,.,TRBJ2-3,.,TGTGCCAGCAGCTCCGCTAGAGTCACAGATACGCAGTATTTT,CASSSARVTDTQYF
TRBV11-1,.,TRBJ2-1,TRBD1,TGTGCCAGCAGCCCCCGGACAGGGAATTACAATGAGCAGTTCTTC,CASSPRTGNYNEQFF
TRBV15,.,TRBJ1-3,.,TGTGCCACCAGCAGAGACAGGGGCTCTGGAAACACCATATATTTT,CATSRDRGSGNTIYF
TRBV4-3,.,TRBJ2-2,.,TGCGCCAGCAGCCAAGTAGTCAGGGATACCGGGGAGCTGTTTTTT,CASSQVVRDTGELFF
TRBV19,.,TRBJ1-5,.,TGTGCCAGTAGTATGGAGTCGTTAGGAAGTCAGCCCCAGCATTTT,CASSMESLGSQPQHF
TRBV25-1,.,TRBJ2-7,.,TGTGCCAGCAGTGGGTCACACTACGAGCAGTACTTC,CASSGSHYEQYF
TRBV20-1,once,TRBJ2-1,.,TGCAGTGCTAGGGAGCAATATCAGTTCTTC,CSAREQYQFF
TRBV6-1,.,TRBJ2-2,TRBD1,TGTGCCAGCAGTGAGCCGGGACAGGGGGCTCCCGGGGAGCTGTTTTTT,CASSEPGQGAPGELFF
TRBV19,.,TRBJ1-5,.,TGTGCCAGTAGTATTGGCAGTAGCAATCAGCCCCAGCATTTT,CASSIGSSNQPQHF
TRBV19,.,TRBJ1-5,TRBD1,TGTGCCAGTAGTCCGTCCGGACAGGGGAATCAGCCCCAGCATTTT,CASSPSGQGNQPQHF
TRBV18,once,TRBJ2-2,.,TGTGCCAGCTCACAACCGAGGACAGCCACCGGGGAGCTGTTTTTT,CASSQPRTATGELFF
TRBV11-3,.,TRBJ2-7,.,TGTGCCAGCAGCTTGGGCCGGGGCTCCGGGAGCGAGCAGTACTTC,CASSLGRGSGSEQYF
TRBV19,.,TRBJ1-2,.,TGTGCCAGTAGTGTCCGGGTTGGAGCTAACTATGGCTACACCTTC,CASSVRVGANYGYTF
TRBV9,.,TRBJ2-5,.,TGTGCCAGCAGCGGAAAACTAGCCGAGACCCAGTACTTC,CASSGKLAETQYF
TRBV6-4,.,TRBJ1-2,TRBD1,TGTGCCTACCCAAGGTCGATGGGACAGGGGGAAGAGGACTATGGCTACACCTTC,CAYPRSMGQGEEDYGYTF
TRBV11-2,.,TRBJ2-5,.,TGTGCCAGCAGCTTAGACGACAGCCAAGAGACCCAGTACTTC,CASSLDDSQETQYF
TRBV7-9,.,TRBJ2-2,TRBD1,TGTGCCAGCAGCCCACTCTTGACAGGGGGCGATTCCGGGGAGCTGTTTTTT,CASSPLLTGGDSGELFF
TRBV14,.,TRBJ2-2,.,TGTGCCAGCAGCCGGACAGCCCCCGGGGAGCCGTTTTTT,CASSRTAPGEPFF
TRBV7-9,.,TRBJ2-1,TRBD1,TGTGCCAGCAGCTCTACGCCGTTCCAGGGGGCCGCCTACAATGAGCAGTTCTTC,CASSSTPFQGAAYNEQFF
TRBV6-6,.,TRBJ1-4,.,TGTGCCAGCAGCGACAGATTTAATGAAAAACTGTTTTTT,CASSDRFNEKLFF
TRBV19,.,TRBJ2-1,.,TGTGCCAGTAGTATACGACAGTGGAGCTCCTACAATGAGCAGTTCTTC,CASSIRQWSSYNEQFF
TRBV25-1,.,TRBJ1-2,TRBD1,TGTGCCAGCAGTGACCCCACCCGACAGGGGGTGAATGGCTACACCTTC,CASSDPTRQGVNGYTF
TRBV27,.,TRBJ2-1,.,TGTGCCAGCGCCCTCAGAGGGTACAATGAGCAGTTCTTC,CASALRGYNEQFF
TRBV4-2,.,TRBJ2-3,.,TGTGCCAGCAGCTCAAGCACAGATACGCAGTATTTT,CASSSSTDTQYF
TRBV9,.,TRBJ1-1,.,TGTGCCAGCAGCGTAGGAGCAGGAAAGAACACTGAAGCTTTCTTT,CASSVGAGKNTEAFF
TRBV5-1,.,TRBJ2-1,TRBD2,TGCGCCAGCAGATGGGGACTAGCGGGTAACAATGAGCAGTTCTTC,CASRWGLAGNNEQFF
TRBV27,.,TRBJ1-5,TRBD1,TGTGCCAGCAGCAGGGACAGCCAATATCAGCCCCAGCATTTT,CASSRDSQYQPQHF
TRBV6-4,.,TRBJ1-6,TRBD1,TGTGCCAGCAGCTTGACAGGGAGCAATTCACCCCTCCACTTT,CASSLTGSNSPLHF
TRBV5-1,once,TRBJ2-2,.,TGCGCCAGCAGCTTGGATTTGGCGGTCGGGGAGCTGTTTTTT,CASSLDLAVGELFF
TRBV27,.,TRBJ2-3,.,TGTGCCAGCAGTTTAGATCTAGGGCGGGGATCCTATACGCAGTATTTT,CASSLDLGRGSYTQYF
TRBV29-1,.,TRBJ2-3,TRBD1,TGCAGCGCCCCCGGGACAGGGCAGAAAGATACGCAGTATTTT,CSAPGTGQKDTQYF
TRBV7-9,.,TRBJ2-2,TRBD1,TGTGCCAGCAGCTTAGGGACAGGGAGGATCGGGGAGCTGTTTTTT,CASSLGTGRIGELFF
TRBV5-1,.,TRBJ2-3,TRBD1,TGCGCCAGCAGCTTGGACAGGGGAGCAGATACGCAGTATTTT,CASSLDRGADTQYF
TRBV7-9,once,TRBJ1-1,TRBD1,TGTGCCAGCAGCCCCGACAGGGGCTGGAACACTGAAGCTTTCTTT,CASSPDRGWNTEAFF
TRBV29-1,.,TRBJ2-7,.,TGCAGCGTTGAAGATCCGGGGGAGACCTACGAGCAGTACTTC,CSVEDPGETYEQYF
TRBV9,.,TRBJ1-2,.,TGTGCCAGCAGCGTAACAGGTTCCTATGGCTACACCTTC,CASSVTGSYGYTF
TRBV27,.,TRBJ2-7,TRBD2,TGTGCCAGCAGTTTGGGACGGAGCGGGGGGACAACCTACGAGCAGTACTTC,CASSLGRSGGTTYEQYF
TRBV6-5,.,TRBJ1-1,TRBD1,TGTGCCAGCAGTTACGGACAGGGGAACACTGAAGCTTTCTTT,CASSYGQGNTEAFF
TRBV11-2,.,TRBJ1-5,TRBD1,TGTGCCAGCAGCTCGACAGGGGGCGCGGGTCAGCCCCAGCATTTT,CASSSTGGAGQPQHF
TRBV6-6,.,TRBJ1-6,TRBD1,TGTGCCAGCAGCTACGGACAGGGCCCTGGAGGGTCACCCCTCCACTTT,CASSYGQGPGGSPLHF
TRBV14,few,TRBJ1-1,.,TGTGCCAGCAGCCAAGATCTCGAGGCCCCGAGGGCTTTCTTT,CASSQDLEAPRAFF
TRBV6-5,.,TRBJ2-4,TRBD2,TGTGCCAGCAGTTACTCGGGTCCTCCGGGAGGGAACATTCAGTACTTC,CASSYSGPPGGNIQYF
TRBV6-5,.,TRBJ2-7,.,TGTGCCAGCAGTTACTCCCCAACAGGTTCCTACGAGCAGTACTTC,CASSYSPTGSYEQYF
TRBV2,.,TRBJ2-5,.,TGTGCCAGCAGTGTAACTAGCATTGAGACCCAGTACTTC,CASSVTSIETQYF
TRBV4-3,once,TRBJ1-4,.,TGCGCCAGCAGCCGGGCGGCGGGTTTCTCAGAGGGAAAACTGTTTTTT,CASSRAAGFSEGKLFF
TRBV25-1,.,TRBJ1-6,.,TGTGCCAGCAGTGCTCTCGGGGAGGCGGGATTCACTTCCCTCCACTTT,CASSALGEAGFTSLHF
TRBV5-1,.,TRBJ2-5,.,TGCGCCAGCAGCTTGGCCGGTCGGGGGGCCCGCCAAGAGACCCAGTACTTC,CASSLAGRGARQETQYF
TRBV7-3,.,TRBJ2-3,.,TGTGCCAGCAGCCTAATAGGTGGGGCTCGGGATACGCAGTATTTT,CASSLIGGARDTQYF
TRBV10-3,.,TRBJ1-5,TRBD1,TGTGCCATCAGTGACGGGACAGGGGTAGATCAGCCCCAGCATTTT,CAISDGTGVDQPQHF
TRBV5-1,once,TRBJ2-5,TRBD2,TGCGCCAGCAGCTTGGCAGCTCTAGCGGGGGGCCCGATGGGTGAGACCCAGTACTTC,CASSLAALAGGPMGETQYF